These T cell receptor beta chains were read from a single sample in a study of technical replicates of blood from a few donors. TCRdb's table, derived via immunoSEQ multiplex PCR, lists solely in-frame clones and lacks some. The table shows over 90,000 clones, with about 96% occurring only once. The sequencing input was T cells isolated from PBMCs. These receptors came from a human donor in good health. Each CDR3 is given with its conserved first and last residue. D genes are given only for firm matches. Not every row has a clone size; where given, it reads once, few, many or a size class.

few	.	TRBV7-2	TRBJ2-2	TGTGCCAGCAGCCTTAAAGGGACGAGCGGGTTGAACACCGGGGAGCTGTTTTTT	CASSLKGTSGLNTGELFF
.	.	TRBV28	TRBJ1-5	TGTGCCAGCAGCTCCAAGCGTGGCAATCAGCCCCAGCATTTT	CASSSKRGNQPQHF
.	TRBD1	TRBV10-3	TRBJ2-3	TGTGCCATCACCCCCGGACAGGTCACAGATACGCAGTATTTT	CAITPGQVTDTQYF
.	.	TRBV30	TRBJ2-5	TGTGCCTGGAGTTTAAACCAAGAGACCCAGTACTTC	CAWSLNQETQYF
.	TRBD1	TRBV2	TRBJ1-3	TGTGCCAGCAGTAACGGACAGGGGGCAATCTCTGGAAACACCATATATTTT	CASSNGQGAISGNTIYF
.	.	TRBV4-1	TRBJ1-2	TGCGCCAGCAGCCAAACACCCAATGATGCGGGGGGTGATGGCTACACCTTC	CASSQTPNDAGGDGYTF
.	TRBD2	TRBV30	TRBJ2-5	TGTGCCTGGAGACGTCGGGAGGCCATAGAGACCCAGTACTTC	CAWRRREAIETQYF
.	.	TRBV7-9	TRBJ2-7	TGTGCCAGCAGCCCACAGGAAGTCTACGAGCAGTACTTC	CASSPQEVYEQYF
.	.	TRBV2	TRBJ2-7	TGTGCCAGCAGTGAAGCGCTTCAGGACTACGAGCAGTACTTC	CASSEALQDYEQYF
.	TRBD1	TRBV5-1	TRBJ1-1	TGCGCCAGCAGCTTGGGCAGGGGGCGCTTTGACACTGAAGCTTTCTTT	CASSLGRGRFDTEAFF
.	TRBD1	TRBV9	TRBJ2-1	TGTGCCAGCAGCGCCCCGGGACAGGGTTCCTACAATGAGCAGTTCTTC	CASSAPGQGSYNEQFF
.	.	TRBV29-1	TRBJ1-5	TGCAGCGTCGGGAACTATGGGAATCAGCCCCAGCATTTT	CSVGNYGNQPQHF
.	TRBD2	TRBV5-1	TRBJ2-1	TGCGCCAGCAGCCGGACTAGCGGGGGGGATAATGAGCAGTTCTTC	CASSRTSGGDNEQFF
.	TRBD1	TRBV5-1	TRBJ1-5	TGCGCCAGCAGCTCAGGACAGGGTCCCAATCAGCCCCAGCATTTT	CASSSGQGPNQPQHF
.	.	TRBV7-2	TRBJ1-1	TGTGCCAGCAGCTTTTCTAGAAGGTCAGGGAAAGACACTGAAGCTTTCTTT	CASSFSRRSGKDTEAFF
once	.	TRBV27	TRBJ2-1	TGTGCCAGCAGTCGGGGATCGAGCTCCTACAATGAGCAGTTCTTC	CASSRGSSSYNEQFF
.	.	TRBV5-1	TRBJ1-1	TGCGCCAGCAGTTATGGGAGAAACACTGAAGCTTTCTTT	CASSYGRNTEAFF
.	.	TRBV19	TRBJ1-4	TGTGCCAGTAGAGGGGCAGAACTGTTTTTT	CASRGAELFF
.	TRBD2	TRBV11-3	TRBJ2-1	TGTGCCAGCAGCACGGGACTAGCGGGGAGAAATGAGCAGTTCTTC	CASSTGLAGRNEQFF
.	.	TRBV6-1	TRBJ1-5	TGTGCCAGCAGTGAATGGAGGCCCCAGCATTTT	CASSEWRPQHF
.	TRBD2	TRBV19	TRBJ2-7	TGTGCCAGTAGTATAGTTGGGACTAGCGTAAACGAGCAGTACTTC	CASSIVGTSVNEQYF
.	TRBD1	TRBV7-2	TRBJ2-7	TGTGCCAGCAGCTTAGGTCCAGGGGGCGACTACGAGCAGTACTTC	CASSLGPGGDYEQYF
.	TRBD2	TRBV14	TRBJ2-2	TGTGCCAGCAGCCACTGGACTAGCGCCACCGGGGAGCTGTTTTTT	CASSHWTSATGELFF
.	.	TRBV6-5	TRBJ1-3	TGTGCCAGCAGTCGCGACAGGTTCTCTGGAAACACCATATATTTT	CASSRDRFSGNTIYF
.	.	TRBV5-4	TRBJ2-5	TGTGCCGGGCAAACAGGGTTTGGGGGAGAGACCCAGTACTTC	CAGQTGFGGETQYF
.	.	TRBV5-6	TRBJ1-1	TGTGCCAGCAGCACATTTTATACGGGGTCTCCGGACACTGAAGCTTTCTTT	CASSTFYTGSPDTEAFF
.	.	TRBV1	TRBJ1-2	TGCACCAGCAGCCAAGCCCAATACCAGTCCCTCTATGGCTACACCTTC	CTSSQAQYQSLYGYTF
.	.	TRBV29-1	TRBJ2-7	TGCAGCGTTGGAGACTTCTCCTACGAGCAGTACTTC	CSVGDFSYEQYF
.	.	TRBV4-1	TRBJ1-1	TGCGCCAGCAGCCAACCCCGAGAGGCCTTGGGCACTGAAGCTTTCTTT	CASSQPREALGTEAFF
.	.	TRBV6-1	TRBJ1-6	TGTGCCAGCAGTGATACACAGGGACATAATTCACCCCTCCACTTT	CASSDTQGHNSPLHF
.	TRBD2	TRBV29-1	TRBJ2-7	TGCAGCGTTGGGGGCAGGGGACTAGACTACGAGCAGTACTTC	CSVGGRGLDYEQYF
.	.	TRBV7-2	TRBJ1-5	TGTGCCAGCAGCTTAGAGAGGGATCAGCCCCAGCATTTT	CASSLERDQPQHF